This TCR beta chain was found in a study of T-cell memory formation after mild COVID-19. Barcoded TCR alpha and TCR beta cDNA libraries with UMIs came from 5'RACE using constant-segment primers. In TCRdb, the 5' RACE reads were re-called with MiXCR into one record per CDR3 protein. There are 150,000 to 200,000 distinct CDR3 sequences in the sample; about a fifth occur only once, and 20% to 25% lies in the top ten. V shed 1 base and J shed 5 bases, with 11 bases lying between them. CDR1 is SQVTM and CDR2 is ANQGSEA in the germline V gene. CDR3 size: 13 residues. A word on this clonotype: The antigen is not known.

Regarding the study as a whole: CD4/CD8 balance characterized clones contracting day 15 to 85, and CD4+ skew characterized later expanders. Pre-infection memory already had some responding clones, implying cross-reactive memory joined. Whether day 37 second-wave clones are SARS-CoV-2-specific was not confirmed.

This clonotype originated in an adult woman who had mild COVID-19 (a few samples of this study predate the infection). Cell type and time point are not known. Source material: PBMCs or a T cell subset sorted from them (not recorded which). The V call is TRBV29-1, the J call TRBJ2-5; D might be TRBD1 or TRBD2, each matching 6 bases. The CDR3 sequence: CSVEVRGRETQYF. The CDR3 nucleotides are TGCAGCGTTGAAGTCCGGGGGCGGGAGACCCAGTACTTC.